This is a list of T cell receptor beta chains from one sample in a study of blood T cell repertoires in COVID-19. Assay: immunoSEQ multiplex PCR; the TCRdb copy retains only in-frame clones and omits some. The table has roughly 33,000 clones, 87% seen once. The specimen was peripheral blood. The source of these receptors is an elderly man with active COVID-19. The CDR3 runs from the conserved cysteine through the conserved F or W. Fields, in order: V gene, J gene, D gene, clone size, CDR3 protein, CDR3 DNA. A D gene is named only where the DNA matches it firmly. The listing skips clone size in some rows; elsewhere it reads once, few, many or a size class.

V gene: TRBV5-5; J gene: TRBJ2-7; D gene: TRBD2; clone size: .; CDR3 protein: CASSWGASGNYF; CDR3 DNA: TGTGCCAGCAGCTGGGGTGCTAGCGGGAACTACTTC
V gene: TRBV6-2/TRBV6-3; J gene: TRBJ2-1; D gene: .; clone size: once; CDR3 protein: CASSGLNNEQFF; CDR3 DNA: TGTGCCAGCAGCGGACTGAACAATGAGCAGTTCTTC
V gene: TRBV10-3; J gene: TRBJ2-1; D gene: TRBD2; clone size: .; CDR3 protein: CAITSLAVTYNEQFF; CDR3 DNA: TGTGCCATCACCTCGCTAGCGGTGACCTACAATGAGCAGTTCTTC
V gene: TRBV13; J gene: TRBJ2-3; D gene: TRBD2; clone size: .; CDR3 protein: CASSQRLAGPTDTQYF; CDR3 DNA: TGTGCCAGCAGCCAAAGACTAGCGGGGCCCACAGATACGCAGTATTTT
V gene: TRBV19; J gene: TRBJ2-2; D gene: TRBD2; clone size: .; CDR3 protein: CASKTGGDYTGELFF; CDR3 DNA: TGTGCCAGTAAAACGGGGGGGGATTACACCGGGGAGCTGTTTTTT
V gene: TRBV7-8; J gene: TRBJ2-1; D gene: TRBD2; clone size: .; CDR3 protein: CASSTRTSGSLEQFF; CDR3 DNA: TGTGCCAGCAGCACCCGGACTAGCGGGAGCTTAGAGCAGTTCTTC
V gene: TRBV5-1; J gene: TRBJ1-4; D gene: .; clone size: .; CDR3 protein: CASSLAGGTGEKLFF; CDR3 DNA: TGCGCCAGCAGCTTGGCGGGAGGAACAGGAGAAAAACTGTTTTTT
V gene: TRBV28; J gene: TRBJ2-7; D gene: .; clone size: few; CDR3 protein: CASSLSRDRTYEQYF; CDR3 DNA: TGTGCCAGCAGCCTCTCCCGCGACAGAACCTACGAGCAGTACTTC
V gene: TRBV7-9; J gene: TRBJ2-2; D gene: TRBD2; clone size: .; CDR3 protein: CASSARTSGNPGELFF; CDR3 DNA: TGTGCCAGCAGCGCCCGGACTAGCGGGAATCCCGGGGAGCTGTTTTTT
V gene: TRBV7-9; J gene: TRBJ2-3; D gene: .; clone size: .; CDR3 protein: CASSRPSGSDTQYF; CDR3 DNA: TGTGCCAGCAGCCGACCTTCCGGGTCGGATACGCAGTATTTT
V gene: TRBV4-1; J gene: TRBJ1-2; D gene: .; clone size: .; CDR3 protein: CASSQGAFPNYGYTF; CDR3 DNA: TGCGCCAGCAGCCAAGGGGCCTTCCCTAACTATGGCTACACCTTC
V gene: TRBV19; J gene: TRBJ1-2; D gene: .; clone size: .; CDR3 protein: CASSLDRGAGGYTF; CDR3 DNA: TGTGCCAGTAGTCTTGACCGGGGGGCTGGAGGCTACACCTTC
V gene: TRBV3-1/TRBV3-2; J gene: TRBJ2-1; D gene: .; clone size: .; CDR3 protein: CASSQDRNSLFF; CDR3 DNA: TGTGCCAGCAGCCAAGACAGAAATAGCCTGTTCTTC
V gene: TRBV6-1; J gene: TRBJ2-6; D gene: .; clone size: once; CDR3 protein: CASSVYSTSGANVLTF; CDR3 DNA: TGTGCCAGCAGTGTCTACAGCACCTCTGGGGCCAACGTCCTGACTTTC
V gene: TRBV6-2/TRBV6-3; J gene: TRBJ2-4; D gene: TRBD2; clone size: few; CDR3 protein: CASSKPGLPNRKVAKNIQYF; CDR3 DNA: TGTGCCAGCAGTAAACCGGGACTACCGAACCGTAAGGTGGCCAAAAACATTCAGTACTTC
V gene: TRBV19; J gene: TRBJ2-5; D gene: TRBD2; clone size: .; CDR3 protein: CASSIMGLAMGETQYF; CDR3 DNA: TGTGCCAGTAGTATTATGGGACTAGCGATGGGAGAGACCCAGTACTTC
V gene: TRBV9; J gene: TRBJ2-2; D gene: TRBD1; clone size: .; CDR3 protein: CASSVGTGWDLGELFF; CDR3 DNA: TGTGCCAGCAGCGTAGGGACAGGGTGGGATCTCGGGGAGCTGTTTTTT
V gene: TRBV6-5; J gene: TRBJ1-3; D gene: .; clone size: .; CDR3 protein: CASSYSGPRSGNTIYF; CDR3 DNA: TGTGCCAGCAGTTACTCAGGCCCTAGGTCTGGAAACACCATATATTTT